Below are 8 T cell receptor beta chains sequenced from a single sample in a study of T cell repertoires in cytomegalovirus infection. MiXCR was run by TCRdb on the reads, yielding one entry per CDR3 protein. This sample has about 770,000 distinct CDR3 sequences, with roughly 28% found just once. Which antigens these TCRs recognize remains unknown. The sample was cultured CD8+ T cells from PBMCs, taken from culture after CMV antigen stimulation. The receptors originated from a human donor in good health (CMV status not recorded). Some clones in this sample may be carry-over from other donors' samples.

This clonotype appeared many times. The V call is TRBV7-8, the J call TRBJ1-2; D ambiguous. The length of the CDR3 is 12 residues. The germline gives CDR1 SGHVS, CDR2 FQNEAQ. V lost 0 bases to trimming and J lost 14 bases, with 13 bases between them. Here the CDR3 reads CASSLAGGIRTF. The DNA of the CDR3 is TGTGCCAGCAGCTTAGCCGGAGGGATCAGGACCTTC.

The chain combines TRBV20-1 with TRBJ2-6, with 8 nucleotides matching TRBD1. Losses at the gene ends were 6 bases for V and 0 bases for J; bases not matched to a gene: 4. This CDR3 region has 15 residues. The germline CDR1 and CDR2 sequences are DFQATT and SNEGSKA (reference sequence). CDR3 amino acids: CSARDRFSGANVLTF. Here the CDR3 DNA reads TGCAGTGCCCGGGACAGGTTCTCTGGGGCCAACGTCCTGACTTTC.

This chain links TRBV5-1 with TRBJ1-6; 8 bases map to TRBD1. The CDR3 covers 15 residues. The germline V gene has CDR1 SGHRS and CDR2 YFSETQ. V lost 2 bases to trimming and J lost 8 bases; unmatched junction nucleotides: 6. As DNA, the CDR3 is TGCGCCAGCAGCTTTGGAAAACAGGGGGATTCACCCCTCCACTTT. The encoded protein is CASSFGKQGDSPLHF.

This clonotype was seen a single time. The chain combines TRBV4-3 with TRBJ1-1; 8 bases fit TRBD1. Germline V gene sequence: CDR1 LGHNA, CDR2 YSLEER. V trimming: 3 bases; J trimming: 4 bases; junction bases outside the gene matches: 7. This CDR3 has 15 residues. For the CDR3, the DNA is TGCGCCAGCAGCCATCCACAGGGGGTTGTCACTGAAGCTTTCTTT. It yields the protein CASSHPQGVVTEAFF.

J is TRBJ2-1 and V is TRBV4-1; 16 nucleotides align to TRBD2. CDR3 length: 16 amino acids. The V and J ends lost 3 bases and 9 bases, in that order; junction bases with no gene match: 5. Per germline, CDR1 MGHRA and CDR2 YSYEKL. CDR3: CASSQGLAGGPGEQFF. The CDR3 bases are TGCGCCAGCAGCCAGGGACTAGCGGGGGGGCCTGGTGAGCAGTTCTTC.

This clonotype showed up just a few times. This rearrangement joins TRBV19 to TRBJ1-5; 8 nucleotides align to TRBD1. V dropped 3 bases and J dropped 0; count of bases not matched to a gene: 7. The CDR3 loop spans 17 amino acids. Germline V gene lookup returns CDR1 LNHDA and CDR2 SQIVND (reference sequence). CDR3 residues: CASSIPRDRSSNQPQHF. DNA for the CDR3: TGTGCCAGTAGTATTCCGCGGGACAGGAGTAGCAATCAGCCCCAGCATTTT.

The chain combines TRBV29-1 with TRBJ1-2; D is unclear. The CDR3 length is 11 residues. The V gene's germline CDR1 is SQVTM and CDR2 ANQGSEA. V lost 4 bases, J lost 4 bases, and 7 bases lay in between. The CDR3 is CSVVNPYGYTF. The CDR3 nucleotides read TGCAGCGTTGTTAATCCCTATGGCTACACCTTC.

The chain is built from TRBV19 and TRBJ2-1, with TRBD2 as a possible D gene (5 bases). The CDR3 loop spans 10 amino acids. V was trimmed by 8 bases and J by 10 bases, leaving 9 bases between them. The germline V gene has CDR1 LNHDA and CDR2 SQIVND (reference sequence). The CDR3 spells CASAGAEQFF. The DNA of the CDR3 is TGTGCCAGTGCGGGTGCCGAGCAGTTCTTC.